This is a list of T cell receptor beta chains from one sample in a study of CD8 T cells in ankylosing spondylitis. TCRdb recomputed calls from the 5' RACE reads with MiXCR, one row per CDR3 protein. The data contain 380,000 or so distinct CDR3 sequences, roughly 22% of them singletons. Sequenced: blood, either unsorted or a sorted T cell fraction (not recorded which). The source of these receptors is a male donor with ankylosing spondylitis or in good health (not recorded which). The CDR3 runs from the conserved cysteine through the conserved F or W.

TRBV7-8 CASSLIPGLAGVGEQYF
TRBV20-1 CSARDQKAGGQNEQFF
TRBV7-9 CASSNPTDGDYQETQYF
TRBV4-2 CASSLRAPGYTGELFF
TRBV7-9 CASSFGARGQFF
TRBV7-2 CASSLRTDYNEQFF
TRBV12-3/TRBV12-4 CASANLRGRETQYF
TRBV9 CASSVSGTANTEAFF
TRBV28 CASSFYGRTYEQYF
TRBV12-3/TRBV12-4 CASSLLAGGRDTDTQYF
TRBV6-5 CASSYSFFPERAGELFF
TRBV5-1 CASTLDAGTKNIQYF
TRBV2 CASNGGSTDTQYF
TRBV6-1 CASSRWTAQETQYF